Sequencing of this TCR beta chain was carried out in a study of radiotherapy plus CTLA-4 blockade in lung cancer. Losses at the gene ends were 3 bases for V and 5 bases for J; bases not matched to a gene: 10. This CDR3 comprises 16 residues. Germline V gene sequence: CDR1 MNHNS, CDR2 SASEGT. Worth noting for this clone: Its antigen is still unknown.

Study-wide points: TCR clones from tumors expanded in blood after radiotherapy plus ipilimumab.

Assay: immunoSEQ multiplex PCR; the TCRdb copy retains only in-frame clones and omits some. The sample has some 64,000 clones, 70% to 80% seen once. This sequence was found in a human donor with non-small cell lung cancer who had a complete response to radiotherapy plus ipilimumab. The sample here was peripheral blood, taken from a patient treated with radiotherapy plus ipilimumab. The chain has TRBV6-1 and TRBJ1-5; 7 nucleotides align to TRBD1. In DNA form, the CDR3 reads TGTGCCAGCAGTGACCCCCGGGGAGGGGGCGATCAGCCCCAGCATTTT. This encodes CASSDPRGGGDQPQHF.